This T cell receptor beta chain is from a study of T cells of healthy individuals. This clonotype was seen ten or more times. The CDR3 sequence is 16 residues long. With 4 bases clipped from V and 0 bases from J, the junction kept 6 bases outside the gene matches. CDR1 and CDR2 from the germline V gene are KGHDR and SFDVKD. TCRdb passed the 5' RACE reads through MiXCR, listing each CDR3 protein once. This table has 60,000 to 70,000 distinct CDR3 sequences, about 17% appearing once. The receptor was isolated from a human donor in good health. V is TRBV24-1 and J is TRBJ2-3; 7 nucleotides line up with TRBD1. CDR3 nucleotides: TGTGCCACCAGTGACCGGGACAGCCCTAGCACAGATACGCAGTATTTT. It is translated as CATSDRDSPSTDTQYF.